This T cell receptor beta chain comes out of a study of control samples from healthy donors and cancer patients. TCRdb keeps only in-frame clones here, not all; method: immunoSEQ multiplex PCR. The data hold around 130,000 clones, with around 87% observed a single time. The receptor was isolated from a man aged 25 to 45 in good health. The material sequenced was blood.

CDR3 protein: CASSRTGAQETQYF. DNA for the CDR3: TGTGCCAGCAGTCGGACAGGTGCCCAAGAGACCCAGTACTTC. The chain links TRBV6-5 to TRBJ2-5; 7 nucleotides match TRBD1. CDR1 is MNHEY and CDR2 is SVGAGI in the germline V gene. V lost 5 bases, J lost 1 base, and 4 bases stayed unmatched. CDR3 length: 14 amino acids.